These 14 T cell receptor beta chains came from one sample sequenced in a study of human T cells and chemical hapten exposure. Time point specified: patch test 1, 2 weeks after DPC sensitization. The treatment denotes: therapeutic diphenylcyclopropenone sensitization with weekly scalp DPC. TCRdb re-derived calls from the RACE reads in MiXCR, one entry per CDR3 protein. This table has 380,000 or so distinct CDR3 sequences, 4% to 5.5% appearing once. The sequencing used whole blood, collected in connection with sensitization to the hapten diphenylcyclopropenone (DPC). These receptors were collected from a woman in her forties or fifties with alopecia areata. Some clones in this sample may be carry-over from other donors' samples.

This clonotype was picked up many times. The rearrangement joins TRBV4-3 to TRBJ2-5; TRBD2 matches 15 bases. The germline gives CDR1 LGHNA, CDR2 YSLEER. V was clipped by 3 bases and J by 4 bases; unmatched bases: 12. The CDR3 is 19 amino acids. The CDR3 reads CASSQKPGLAGGIGETQYF. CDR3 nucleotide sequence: TGCGCCAGCAGCCAGAAACCGGGACTAGCGGGAGGAATTGGAGAGACCCAGTACTTC.

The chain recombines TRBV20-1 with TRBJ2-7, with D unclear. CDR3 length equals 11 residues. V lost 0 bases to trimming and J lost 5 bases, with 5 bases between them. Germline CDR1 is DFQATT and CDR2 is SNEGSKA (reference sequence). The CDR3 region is CSARDWNEQYF. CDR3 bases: TGCAGTGCTAGAGATTGGAACGAGCAGTACTTC.

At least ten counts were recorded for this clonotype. The CDR3 reads CASSQENSYEQYF. The DNA of the CDR3 is TGCGCCAGCAGCCAAGAGAACTCCTACGAGCAGTACTTC. The chain combines TRBV4-3 with TRBJ2-7; D not certain. Deletions cut 0 bases from V and 0 bases from J, with 3 bases between. Germline V gives CDR1 LGHNA, CDR2 YSLEER. The CDR3 totals 13 residues.

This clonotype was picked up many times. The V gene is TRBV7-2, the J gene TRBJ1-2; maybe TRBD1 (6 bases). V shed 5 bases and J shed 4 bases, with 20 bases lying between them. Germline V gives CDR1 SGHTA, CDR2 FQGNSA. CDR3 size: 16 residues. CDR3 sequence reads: CASSNELGAGLYGYTF. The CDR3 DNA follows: TGTGCCAGCAGCAACGAGTTGGGGGCAGGCCTCTATGGCTACACCTTC.

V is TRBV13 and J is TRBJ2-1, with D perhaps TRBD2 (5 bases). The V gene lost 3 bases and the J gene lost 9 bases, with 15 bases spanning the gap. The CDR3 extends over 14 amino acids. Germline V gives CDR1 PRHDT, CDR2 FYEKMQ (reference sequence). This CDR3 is CASSFRADALEQFF. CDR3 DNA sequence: TGTGCCAGCAGCTTTCGAGCGGATGCACTTGAGCAGTTCTTC.

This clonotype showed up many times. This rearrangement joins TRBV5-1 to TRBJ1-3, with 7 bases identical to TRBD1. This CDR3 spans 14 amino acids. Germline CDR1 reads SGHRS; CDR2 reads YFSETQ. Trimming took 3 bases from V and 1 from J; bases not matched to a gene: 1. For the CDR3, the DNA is TGCGCCAGCAGCTCGGACAGGTCTGGAAACACCATATATTTT. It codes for CASSSDRSGNTIYF.

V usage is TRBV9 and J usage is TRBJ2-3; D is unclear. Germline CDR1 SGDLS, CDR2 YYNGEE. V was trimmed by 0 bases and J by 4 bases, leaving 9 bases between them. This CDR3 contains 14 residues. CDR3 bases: TGTGCCAGCAGCGTAGTCAGTACCCCAGATACGCAGTATTTT. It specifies CASSVVSTPDTQYF.

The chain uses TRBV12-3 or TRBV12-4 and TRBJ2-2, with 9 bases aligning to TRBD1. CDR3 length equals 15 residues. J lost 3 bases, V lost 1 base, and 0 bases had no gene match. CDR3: CASSLGTGDTGELFF. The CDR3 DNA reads TGTGCCAGCAGTTTAGGGACAGGGGACACCGGGGAGCTGTTTTTT.

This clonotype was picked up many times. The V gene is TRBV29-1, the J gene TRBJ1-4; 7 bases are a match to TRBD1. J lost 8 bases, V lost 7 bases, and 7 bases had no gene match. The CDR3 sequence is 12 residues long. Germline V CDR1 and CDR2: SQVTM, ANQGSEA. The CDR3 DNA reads TGCAGCGGACAGGGCGCTTCGGAAAAACTGTTTTTT. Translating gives CSGQGASEKLFF.

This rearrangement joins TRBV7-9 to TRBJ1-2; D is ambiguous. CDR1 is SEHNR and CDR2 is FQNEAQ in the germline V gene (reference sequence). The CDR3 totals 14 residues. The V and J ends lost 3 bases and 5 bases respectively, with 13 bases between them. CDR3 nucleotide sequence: TGTGCCAGCAGCTTTAAGGCAGATGCTTATGGCTACACCTTC. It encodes CASSFKADAYGYTF.

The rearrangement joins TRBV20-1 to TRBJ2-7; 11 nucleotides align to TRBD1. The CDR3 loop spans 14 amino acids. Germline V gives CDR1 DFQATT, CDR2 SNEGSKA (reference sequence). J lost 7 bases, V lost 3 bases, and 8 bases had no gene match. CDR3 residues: CSASPGTGGREQYF. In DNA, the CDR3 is TGCAGTGCTAGTCCCGGGACAGGGGGAAGAGAGCAGTACTTC.

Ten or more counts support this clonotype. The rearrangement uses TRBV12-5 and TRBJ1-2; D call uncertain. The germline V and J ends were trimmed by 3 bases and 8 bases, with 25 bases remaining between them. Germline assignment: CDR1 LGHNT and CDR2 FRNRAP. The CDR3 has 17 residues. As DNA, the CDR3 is TGTGCTAGTGGTTTTGGGGTAAGAGGTCCCTATCCGCGCGGCTACACCTTC. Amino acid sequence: CASGFGVRGPYPRGYTF.

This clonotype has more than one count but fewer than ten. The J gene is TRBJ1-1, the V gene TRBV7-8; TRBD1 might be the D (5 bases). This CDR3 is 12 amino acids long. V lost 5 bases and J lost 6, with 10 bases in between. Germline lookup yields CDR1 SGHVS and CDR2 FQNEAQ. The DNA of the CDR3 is TGTGCCAGCAGCCTTCCCAGGGCTGAAGCTTTCTTT. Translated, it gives CASSLPRAEAFF.

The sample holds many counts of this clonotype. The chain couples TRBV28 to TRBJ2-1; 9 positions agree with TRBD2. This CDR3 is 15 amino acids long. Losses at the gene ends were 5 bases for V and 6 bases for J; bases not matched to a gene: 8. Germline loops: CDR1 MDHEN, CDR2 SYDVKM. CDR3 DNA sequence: TGTGCCAGCAGTCTCCCTGGACTAGCGCGCAATGAGCAGTTCTTC. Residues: CASSLPGLARNEQFF. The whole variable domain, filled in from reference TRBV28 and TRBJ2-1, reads DVKVTQSSRYLVKRTGEKVFLECVQDMDHENMFWYRQDPGLGLRLIYFSYDVKMKEKGDIPEGYSVSREKKERFSLILESASTNQTSMYLCASSLPGLARNEQFFGPGTRLTVL.